This T cell receptor (beta chain) was captured by sequencing in a study of monozygotic twins with inflammatory bowel disease. TCRdb reanalyzed the 5' RACE reads and collapses them to one entry per CDR3 protein, without DNA. The listing records 200,000 to 250,000 distinct CDR3 sequences. CDR3 length equals 14 residues. Germline V gene lookup returns CDR1 DFQATT and CDR2 SNEGSKA (reference sequence). Notes on the study in general: IBD patients showed reduced TCRbeta diversity (inverse Simpson) versus healthy co-twins.

Comment on this clonotype: Its antigen is unidentified.

Blood samples, whole and unsorted for T cells, yielded the isolated total RNA. The source material was blood. The clonotype originates from a human donor with ulcerative colitis or Crohn's disease, or a healthy co-twin of an affected twin (not recorded which). This chain connects TRBV20-1 to TRBJ2-3; TCRdb gives TRBD1 as the D gene, but with no DNA this cannot be confirmed. The CDR3 sequence is CSARAGQRRDTQYF.